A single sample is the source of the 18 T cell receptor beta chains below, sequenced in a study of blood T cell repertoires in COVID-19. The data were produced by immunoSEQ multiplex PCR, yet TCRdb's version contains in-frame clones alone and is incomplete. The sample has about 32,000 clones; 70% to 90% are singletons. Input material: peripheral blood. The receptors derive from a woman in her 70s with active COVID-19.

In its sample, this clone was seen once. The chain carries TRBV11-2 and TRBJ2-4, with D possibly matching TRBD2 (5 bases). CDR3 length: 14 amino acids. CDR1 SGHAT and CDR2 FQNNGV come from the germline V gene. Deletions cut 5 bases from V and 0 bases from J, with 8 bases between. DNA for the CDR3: TGTGCCAGCAGCCGGGGTTTAGCCAAAAACATTCAGTACTTC. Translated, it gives CASSRGLAKNIQYF.

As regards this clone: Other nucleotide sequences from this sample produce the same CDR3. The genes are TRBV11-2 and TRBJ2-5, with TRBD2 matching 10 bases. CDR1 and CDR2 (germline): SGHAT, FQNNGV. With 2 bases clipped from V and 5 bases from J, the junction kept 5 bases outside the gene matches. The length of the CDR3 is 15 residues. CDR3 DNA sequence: TGTGCCAGCAGCTTAAATCTAGCGGGGGAGGAGACCCAGTACTTC. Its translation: CASSLNLAGEETQYF.

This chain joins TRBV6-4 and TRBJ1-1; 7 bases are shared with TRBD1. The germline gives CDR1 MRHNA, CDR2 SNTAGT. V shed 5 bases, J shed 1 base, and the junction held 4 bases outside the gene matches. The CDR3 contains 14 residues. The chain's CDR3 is CASSRQGGNTEAFF. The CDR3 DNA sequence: TGTGCCAGCAGTCGACAGGGAGGGAACACTGAAGCTTTCTTT.

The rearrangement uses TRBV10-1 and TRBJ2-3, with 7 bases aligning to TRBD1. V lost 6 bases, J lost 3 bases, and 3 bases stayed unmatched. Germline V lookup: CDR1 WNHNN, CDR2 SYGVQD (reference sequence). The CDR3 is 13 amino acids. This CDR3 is CASRPQGTDTQYF. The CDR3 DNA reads TGCGCCAGCAGACCACAGGGGACAGATACGCAGTATTTT.

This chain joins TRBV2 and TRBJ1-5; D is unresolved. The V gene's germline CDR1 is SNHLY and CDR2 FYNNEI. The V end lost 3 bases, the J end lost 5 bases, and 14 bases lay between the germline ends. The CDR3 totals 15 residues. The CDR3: CASSEEGDGYQPQHF. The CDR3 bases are TGTGCCAGCAGTGAGGAGGGTGACGGGTATCAGCCCCAGCATTTT.

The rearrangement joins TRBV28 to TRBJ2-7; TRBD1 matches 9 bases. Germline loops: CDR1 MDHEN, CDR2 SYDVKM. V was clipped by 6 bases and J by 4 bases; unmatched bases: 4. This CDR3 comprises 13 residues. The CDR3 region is CASRAGTGYEQYF. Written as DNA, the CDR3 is TGTGCCAGCAGGGCCGGGACAGGGTACGAGCAGTACTTC.

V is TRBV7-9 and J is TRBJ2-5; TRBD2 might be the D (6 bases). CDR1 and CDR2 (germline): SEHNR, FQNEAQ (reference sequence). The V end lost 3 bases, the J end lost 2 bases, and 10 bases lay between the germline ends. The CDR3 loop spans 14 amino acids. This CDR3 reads CASSLSGTQETQYF. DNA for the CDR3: TGTGCCAGCAGCTTGTCAGGGACTCAAGAGACCCAGTACTTC.

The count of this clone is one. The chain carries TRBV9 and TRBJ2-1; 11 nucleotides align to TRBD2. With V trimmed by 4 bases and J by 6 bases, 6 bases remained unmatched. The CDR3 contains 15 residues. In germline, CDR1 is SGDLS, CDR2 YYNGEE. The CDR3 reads CASSMTSGEANEQFF. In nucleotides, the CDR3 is TGTGCCAGCAGCATGACTAGCGGGGAGGCCAATGAGCAGTTCTTC. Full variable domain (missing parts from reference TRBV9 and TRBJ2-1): DSGVTQTPKHLITATGQRVTLRCSPRSGDLSVYWYQQSLDQGLQFLIQYYNGEERAKGNILERFSAQQFPDLHSELNLSSLELGDSALYFCASSMTSGEANEQFFGPGTRLTVL.

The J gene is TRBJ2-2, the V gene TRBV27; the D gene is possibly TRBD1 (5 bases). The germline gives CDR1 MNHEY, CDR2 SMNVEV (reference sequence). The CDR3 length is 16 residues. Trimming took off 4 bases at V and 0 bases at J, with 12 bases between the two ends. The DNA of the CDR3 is TGTGCCAGCAGTTCCTCGCCAGGGTCGAACACCGGGGAGCTGTTTTTT. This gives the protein CASSSSPGSNTGELFF.

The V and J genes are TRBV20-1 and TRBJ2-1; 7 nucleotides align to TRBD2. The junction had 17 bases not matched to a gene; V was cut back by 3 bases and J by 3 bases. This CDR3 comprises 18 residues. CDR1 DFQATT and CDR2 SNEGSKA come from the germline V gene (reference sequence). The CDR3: CSASARRARGTIYNEQFF. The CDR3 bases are TGCAGTGCTAGTGCCCGACGGGCCCGAGGGACTATCTACAATGAGCAGTTCTTC.

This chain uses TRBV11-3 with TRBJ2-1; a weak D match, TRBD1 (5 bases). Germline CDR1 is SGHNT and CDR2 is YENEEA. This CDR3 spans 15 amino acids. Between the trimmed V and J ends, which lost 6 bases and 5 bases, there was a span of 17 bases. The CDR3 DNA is TGTGCCAGCAGTCCGGCCAGGGTGGGTCACAATGAGCAGTTCTTC. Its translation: CASSPARVGHNEQFF.

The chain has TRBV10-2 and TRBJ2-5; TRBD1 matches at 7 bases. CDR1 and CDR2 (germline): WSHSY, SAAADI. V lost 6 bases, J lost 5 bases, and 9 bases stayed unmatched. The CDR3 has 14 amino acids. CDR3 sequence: CASRRQGVGETQYF. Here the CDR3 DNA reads TGCGCCAGCAGGAGACAGGGCGTCGGGGAGACCCAGTACTTC.

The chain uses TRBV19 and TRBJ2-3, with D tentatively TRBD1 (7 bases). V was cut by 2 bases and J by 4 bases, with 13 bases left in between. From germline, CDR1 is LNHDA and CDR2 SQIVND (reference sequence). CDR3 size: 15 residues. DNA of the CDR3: TGTGCCAGTAGTATAAGGGCCAGGGGGGCAGATACGCAGTATTTT. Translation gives CASSIRARGADTQYF.

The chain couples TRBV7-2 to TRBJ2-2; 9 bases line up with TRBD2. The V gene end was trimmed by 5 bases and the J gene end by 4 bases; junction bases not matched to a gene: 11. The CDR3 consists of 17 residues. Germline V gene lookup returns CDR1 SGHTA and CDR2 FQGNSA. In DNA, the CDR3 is TGTGCCAGCAGCCCTGCCTTGACTAGCGGATTCACCGGGGAGCTGTTTTTT. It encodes CASSPALTSGFTGELFF.

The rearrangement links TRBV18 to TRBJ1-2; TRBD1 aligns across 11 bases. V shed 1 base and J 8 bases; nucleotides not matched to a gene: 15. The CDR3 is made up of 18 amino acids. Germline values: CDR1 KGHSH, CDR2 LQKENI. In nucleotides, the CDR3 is TGTGCCAGCTCACCACGGACAGGGGGCGATTGGGCCTTTTTGGGCTACACCTTC. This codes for CASSPRTGGDWAFLGYTF. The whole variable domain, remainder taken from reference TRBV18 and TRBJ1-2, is NAGVMQNPRHLVRRRGQEARLRCSPMKGHSHVYWYRQLPEEGLKFMVYLQKENIIDESGMPKERFSAEFPKEGPSILRIQQVVRGDSAAYFCASSPRTGGDWAFLGYTFGSGTRLTVV.

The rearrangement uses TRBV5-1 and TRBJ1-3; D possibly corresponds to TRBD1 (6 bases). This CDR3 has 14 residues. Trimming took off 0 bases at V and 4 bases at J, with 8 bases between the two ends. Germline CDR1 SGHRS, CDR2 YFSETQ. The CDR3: CASSLGQEGNTIYF. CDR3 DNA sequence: TGCGCCAGCAGCTTGGGACAGGAAGGAAACACCATATATTTT.

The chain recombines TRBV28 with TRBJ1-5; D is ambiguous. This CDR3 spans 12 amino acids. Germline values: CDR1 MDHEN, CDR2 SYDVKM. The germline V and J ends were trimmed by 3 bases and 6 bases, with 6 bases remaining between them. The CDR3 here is CASSLEGQPQHF. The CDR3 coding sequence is TGTGCCAGCAGTTTGGAGGGTCAGCCCCAGCATTTT.

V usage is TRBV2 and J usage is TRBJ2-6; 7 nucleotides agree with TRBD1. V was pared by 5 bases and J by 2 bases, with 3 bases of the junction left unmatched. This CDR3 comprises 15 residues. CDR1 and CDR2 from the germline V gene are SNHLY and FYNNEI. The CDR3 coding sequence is TGTGCCAGCAGTCAACAGGGGCCTGGGGCCAACGTCCTGACTTTC. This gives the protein CASSQQGPGANVLTF.